The T cell receptor (beta chain) under discussion was sequenced for a study of long-term antiretroviral therapy in people with HIV. Study-level results: Repertoires from HIV showed CDR3 length ranges narrower than those of controls.

With respect to this clone: Its antigen is unidentified.

Deletions cut 3 bases from V and 2 bases from J, with 11 bases between. The CDR3 has 15 residues. CDR1 is MGHRA, CDR2 YSYEKL, per germline. Samples were assayed with immunoSEQ v3.0 at survey level. Data came from immunoSEQ multiplex PCR; TCRdb stores just in-frame clones and leaves some out. The data show approximately 37,000 clones, 83% seen once. This TCR came from a man younger than 30 with HIV. The chain has TRBV4-1 and TRBJ1-3; D may be TRBD1 (5 bases). The sequenced sample was unsorted PBMCs, obtained 1 year after starting antiretroviral therapy. CDR3 residues: CASSHPARAGNTIYF. In DNA form, the CDR3 reads TGCGCCAGCAGCCACCCAGCCAGGGCTGGAAACACCATATATTTT.